These T cell receptor beta chains were read from a single sample in a study of T cells in localized non-small cell lung cancer. Only in-frame clones appear in the TCRdb table, and some are missing; sequencing was by immunoSEQ multiplex PCR. The profile shows 50,000 to 65,000 clones, over 60% of them singletons. Sequencing used PBMCs, obtained before any cancer treatment. The source is a woman aged 35 to 70 with stage II lung adenocarcinoma. Each CDR3 is given without its conserved first and last residue. Rows may omit the clone size; those that give it use once, few, many or a size class.

clone_size	v_call	j_call	cdr3_aa
few	TRBV7-2	TRBJ2-3	ASSPRQGRKDTQY
.	TRBV5-5	TRBJ1-1	ASSLGADRRNTEAF
.	TRBV6-6	TRBJ1-4	ASRPQGVEKLF
.	TRBV27	TRBJ1-5	ASSLTPDGNETPQH
few	TRBV10-3	TRBJ2-4	AISESGEGAKNIQY
.	TRBV7-2	TRBJ1-2	ASSSRQGRGVGYT
.	TRBV6-1	TRBJ1-5	ASKRANQPQH
.	TRBV5-4	TRBJ2-3	ASSLDLATKGSTDTQY
.	TRBV13	TRBJ2-1	ASSLRGAQF
.	TRBV28	TRBJ1-5	ASSHGTFSNQPQH
.	TRBV5-6	TRBJ2-3	ASSPVGASTDTQY
.	TRBV5-1	TRBJ2-3	ASSRDRGTDTQY
few	TRBV28	TRBJ1-1	ASRRTGGTEAF
.	TRBV28	TRBJ2-7	ASSLEASYEQY
.	TRBV5-6	TRBJ1-2	ASSSGPYGYT
.	TRBV7-2	TRBJ2-7	ASSLGGIYEQY
.	TRBV19	TRBJ2-1	ASSLGTSVHNEQF
.	TRBV7-9	TRBJ1-4	ASSLGYWGTADEKLF
.	TRBV4-1	TRBJ1-3	ASSLWESGNTIY
.	TRBV18	TRBJ1-2	ASSGQRANYGYT
.	TRBV4-2	TRBJ2-2	ASSYLRNTGELF
.	TRBV28	TRBJ1-2	ASSLRRGLGYT
.	TRBV29-1	TRBJ1-2	SVERQPGDGYT
.	TRBV5-6	TRBJ2-1	ASRSSGTGVNEQF
.	TRBV6-5	TRBJ1-3	ASSYSRTGNTIY
.	TRBV7-2	TRBJ1-5	ASSLDAGDVQPQH
.	TRBV7-8	TRBJ2-1	ASSVGQGNYNEQF
.	TRBV30	TRBJ2-7	AWSDPGGYVYEQY
.	TRBV27	TRBJ1-2	ASSLRTGYGYT
once	TRBV5-1	TRBJ2-3	ASSATGGVTDTQY
few	TRBV9	TRBJ2-7	ASSVGDLTRRQY
.	TRBV16	TRBJ1-5	ASSQSSGGQPQH
.	TRBV7-9	TRBJ2-3	ASGGIGTDTQY
medium-sized	TRBV29-1	TRBJ1-4	SVERGEKLF
.	TRBV5-1	TRBJ1-1	ASSLDSMNTEAF
.	TRBV2	TRBJ2-2	ASSEEGIGELF
few	TRBV2	TRBJ2-7	ASSTGVDYEQY
medium-sized	TRBV7-9	TRBJ1-6	ASSLAGGDSPLH
.	TRBV29-1	TRBJ1-1	SVVRYPQGLLTEAF
.	TRBV18	TRBJ1-5	ASSPTGLSLISGNQPQH
few	TRBV9	TRBJ2-4	ASSVGLAENIQY
.	TRBV2	TRBJ2-3	ASRERTGRGDTQY
.	TRBV30	TRBJ1-2	AWSPDSIPTFYGYT
many	TRBV9	TRBJ2-1	ASSPQTSLGSEQF
.	TRBV7-9	TRBJ1-3	ASSPGAVGRNTIY
.	TRBV7-3	TRBJ2-2	ASSYSGLENTGELF
.	TRBV27	TRBJ1-1	ASSLSMGTARNTEAF
.	TRBV2	TRBJ1-4	ASTGQREKLF
.	TRBV29-1	TRBJ1-1	SVPGTGVTEAF
.	TRBV4-1	TRBJ1-1	ASSQLTGTEAF
once	TRBV19	TRBJ1-3	ASTLTGMGGNTIY
few	TRBV6-1	TRBJ1-5	ASIEDSRQPQH
.	TRBV25-1	TRBJ2-3	ASSGGTSGSTDTQY
.	TRBV18	TRBJ1-2	ASSRGQGVSYGYT
.	TRBV5-6	TRBJ2-2	ASSNVPGLVGAGELF
.	TRBV29-1	TRBJ1-2	SVEEEGLAYGYT
.	TRBV14	TRBJ1-4	ASSPITGQVKLF
.	TRBV5-1	TRBJ1-2	ASSLNDNYGYT
.	TRBV28	TRBJ1-5	ASSPSGQSNQPQH